One sample yielded the 24 T cell receptor beta chains listed below, sequenced in a study of blood T cell repertoires in COVID-19. Method: immunoSEQ multiplex PCR; TCRdb's copy keeps in-frame clones and lacks some. The sample contains 230,000 or so clones, 80% to 85% of which appear only once. Specimen: PBMCs or T cells enriched from blood (not recorded which). The origin of the receptors is a man aged 50-59 years who had recovered from COVID-19.

The genes are TRBV7-9 and TRBJ1-1; D unresolved. V was clipped by 7 bases and J by 6 bases, with 21 bases between them. This CDR3 contains 15 residues. Germline CDR1 and CDR2: SEHNR and FQNEAQ (reference sequence). CDR3 in amino acids: CASIPGGGRDAEAFF. In DNA, the CDR3 is TGTGCCAGCATCCCGGGCGGAGGTCGGGATGCTGAAGCTTTCTTT.

The chain employs TRBV28 and TRBJ2-7; D might be TRBD2 (5 bases). Per germline, CDR1 MDHEN and CDR2 SYDVKM. The CDR3 has 14 residues. V was pared by 3 bases and J by 2 bases, with 11 bases between. The CDR3 is CASSFGRFPYEQYF. CDR3 DNA sequence: TGTGCCAGCAGTTTTGGGAGATTCCCCTACGAGCAGTACTTC.

The chain uses TRBV19 and TRBJ2-5, with 7 positions matching TRBD1. Looked up from germline, CDR1 is LNHDA and CDR2 is SQIVND (reference sequence). J lost 1 base, V lost 8 bases, and 13 bases had no gene match. This CDR3 has 16 residues. CDR3 nucleotides: TGTGCCAGTGCGAACCAGGGACAGAGAGGCCAAGAGACCCAGTACTTC. It codes for CASANQGQRGQETQYF.

J is TRBJ1-5 and V is TRBV19; TRBD1 might be the D (6 bases). Germline CDR1 is LNHDA and CDR2 is SQIVND (reference sequence). The germline V and J ends were trimmed by 4 bases and 0 bases, with 19 bases remaining between them. The CDR3 sequence is 18 residues long. The CDR3 sequence is CASSTTGGYSSSNQPQHF. The CDR3 DNA reads as TGTGCCAGTAGTACGACAGGTGGTTATAGTAGTAGCAATCAGCCCCAGCATTTT.

The chain couples TRBV6-6 to TRBJ2-3; 8 bases align to TRBD1. The V segment lost 5 bases and the J segment 2 bases; nucleotides outside the gene matches: 6. CDR1 and CDR2 (germline): MNHNY, SVGAGI (reference sequence). This CDR3 region has 15 residues. The CDR3 sequence: CASSKGQGDTDTQYF. The DNA of the CDR3 is TGTGCCAGCAGTAAAGGACAGGGCGACACAGATACGCAGTATTTT.

V and J are TRBV29-1 and TRBJ2-3, with D maybe TRBD2 (6 bases). CDR3 length: 15 amino acids. From germline, CDR1 is SQVTM and CDR2 ANQGSEA. V gave up 7 bases and J gave up 1 base, with 18 bases separating them. The CDR3 loop is CSATPRASGTDTQYF. The CDR3 nucleotides read TGCAGCGCAACCCCCCGGGCTAGCGGCACAGATACGCAGTATTTT.

This clone was recorded only once. The chain employs TRBV5-1 and TRBJ2-7; D call uncertain. The CDR3 spans 13 residues. V lost 4 bases and J 3 bases, leaving 11 bases between the germline ends. Germline CDR1 and CDR2: SGHRS and YFSETQ. The CDR3 is CASSLSSRYEQYF. CDR3 nucleotides: TGCGCCAGCAGCCTATCGTCCCGCTACGAGCAGTACTTC.

This sequence joins TRBV3-1 (or the pseudogene TRBV3-2) and TRBJ1-1; D not certain. The CDR3 is made up of 14 amino acids. Per the germline V gene, CDR1 is LGHDT and CDR2 is YNNKEL (reference sequence). V lost 1 base, J lost 1 base, and 7 bases lay in between. CDR3: CASSQVRGNTEAFF. CDR3 bases: TGTGCCAGCAGCCAAGTCAGAGGGAACACTGAAGCTTTCTTT.

To note about this clone: At one boundary the junction diverges from the germline segment, which might be a read error. V gene TRBV7-7 combines with J gene TRBJ2-3; 7 bases are a match to TRBD2. The germline V gene has CDR1 SSHAT and CDR2 FNYEAQ (reference sequence). The CDR3 has 14 amino acids. CDR3 DNA sequence: TGTGCTAGCAGCCGCGGACTAGGCGCAGATACGCAGTATTTT. Translating it yields CASSRGLGADTQYF.

This sequence joins TRBV3-1 (or the pseudogene TRBV3-2) and TRBJ1-6; D not certain. The ends were cut back, 2 bases at V and 5 bases at J, with 13 bases in the middle. CDR1 and CDR2 from the germline V gene are LGHDT and YNNKEL (reference sequence). This CDR3 is built from 16 residues. The DNA of the CDR3 is TGTGCCAGCAGCCAACAAATGGGAGGGAATAATTCACCCCTCCACTTT. It yields the protein CASSQQMGGNNSPLHF.

The rearrangement joins TRBV11-3 to TRBJ2-3; D possibly corresponds to TRBD2 (6 bases). Germline CDR1 SGHNT, CDR2 YENEEA. V lost 4 bases to trimming and J lost 4 bases, with 9 bases between them. CDR3 length equals 13 residues. This chain's CDR3 is CASSWGVADTQYF. The CDR3 DNA follows: TGTGCCAGCAGCTGGGGGGTAGCAGATACGCAGTATTTT.

The chain is built from TRBV11-2 and TRBJ1-2; no firm D call. Per the germline V gene, CDR1 is SGHAT and CDR2 is FQNNGV. Trimming removed 0 bases at V and 2 bases at J, with 7 bases between. The CDR3 sequence is 14 residues long. CDR3 nucleotides: TGTGCCAGCAGCTTAGAGCGGCAGAACTATGGCTACACCTTC. Translation: CASSLERQNYGYTF.

CDR3 residues: CASSQLPSGSFGTDTQYF. CDR3 DNA sequence: TGTGCCAGCAGCCAATTGCCTAGCGGGAGTTTCGGTACAGATACGCAGTATTTT. This chain links TRBV14 with TRBJ2-3, with TRBD2 matching 10 bases. The ends lost 2 bases at V and 3 bases at J; junction bases unmatched: 11. Germline CDR1 reads SGHDN; CDR2 reads FVKESK. This CDR3 region has 18 residues.

This chain connects TRBV5-4 to TRBJ1-2; a possible D gene is TRBD1 (6 bases). Deletions cut 3 bases from V and 7 bases from J, with 16 bases between. Germline assignment: CDR1 SGHNT and CDR2 YYREEE (reference sequence). CDR3 length: 14 residues. The CDR3 region is CASSSPRQESGYTF. In DNA, the CDR3 is TGTGCCAGCAGCTCCCCCCGACAGGAAAGTGGCTACACCTTC.

This clone was detected once. The V and J genes are TRBV5-1 and TRBJ2-7, with TRBD1 matching over 7 bases. Trimming removed 4 bases from V and 5 bases from J; junction bases left unmatched: 6. CDR1 is SGHRS, CDR2 YFSETQ, per germline. The CDR3 totals 13 residues. This CDR3 is CASSPGTADEQYF. The DNA of the CDR3 is TGCGCCAGCAGCCCCGGGACAGCGGACGAGCAGTACTTC.

The chain uses TRBV9 and TRBJ2-7; TRBD2 matches at 9 bases. Germline trimming cut 4 bases from V and 4 bases from J; bases unmatched to any gene: 9. This CDR3 region has 15 residues. The germline V gene encodes CDR1 SGDLS and CDR2 YYNGEE. The CDR3 here is CASSRGRGGGYEQYF. The CDR3 coding sequence is TGTGCCAGCAGCAGAGGGCGGGGGGGCGGATACGAGCAGTACTTC.

The chain has TRBV7-8 and TRBJ1-5, with a tentative D call TRBD1 (5 bases). Trimming pared 2 bases from V and 4 bases from J, leaving 15 bases between. The CDR3 totals 16 residues. Per germline, CDR1 SGHVS and CDR2 FQNEAQ. CDR3: CASSLNSGGINQPQHF. The CDR3 DNA reads as TGTGCCAGCAGCTTAAACTCGGGGGGAATAAATCAGCCCCAGCATTTT.

This chain uses TRBV5-5 with TRBJ2-5, with 8 bases that match TRBD1. The CDR3 totals 14 residues. V shed 6 bases and J 4 bases; nucleotides not matched to a gene: 8. The V gene's germline CDR1 is SGHKS and CDR2 YYEKEE (reference sequence). Here the CDR3 DNA reads TGTGCCAGCAAGCTACAGGGGGAACCAGAGACCCAGTACTTC. Its translation: CASKLQGEPETQYF.

The V call is TRBV2, the J call TRBJ1-1; 7 bases are a match to TRBD1. From germline, CDR1 is SNHLY and CDR2 FYNNEI. The length of the CDR3 is 15 residues. V shed 8 bases and J 1 base; nucleotides not matched to a gene: 10. DNA for the CDR3: TGTGCCAGCCAATGGCAGGGGGTGAAGAACACTGAAGCTTTCTTT. Translated, it gives CASQWQGVKNTEAFF. The variable domain in full, with the rest retrieved from reference TRBV2 and TRBJ1-1, is EPEVTQTPSHQVTQMGQEVILRCVPISNHLYFYWYRQILGQKVEFLVSFYNNEISEKSEIFDDQFSVERPDGSNFTLKIRSTKLEDSAMYFCASQWQGVKNTEAFFGQGTRLTVV.

The chain employs TRBV19 and TRBJ1-5, with D possibly TRBD1 on 6 matching bases. CDR3 length: 15 residues. The germline V and J ends were trimmed by 3 bases and 4 bases, with 13 bases remaining between them. The germline V gene encodes CDR1 LNHDA and CDR2 SQIVND (reference sequence). The CDR3 sequence is CASSMGGGPNQPQHF. The CDR3 bases are TGTGCCAGTAGTATGGGGGGGGGCCCTAATCAGCCCCAGCATTTT.

This clone occurred once. The chain combines TRBV7-9 with TRBJ2-3, with D possibly TRBD1 on 7 matching bases. Trimming took off 5 bases at V and 5 bases at J, with 20 bases between the two ends. CDR1 SEHNR and CDR2 FQNEAQ come from the germline V gene (reference sequence). The CDR3 sequence is 16 residues long. The CDR3 region is CASSPPTGRIKDTQYF. The CDR3 coding sequence is TGTGCCAGCAGCCCGCCGACAGGGAGGATAAAAGATACGCAGTATTTT. Using reference TRBV7-9 and TRBJ2-3 for the parts outside the CDR3, the full variable domain is DTGVSQNPRHKITKRGQNVTFRCDPISEHNRLYWYRQTLGQGPEFLTYFQNEAQLEKSRLLSDRFSAERPKGSFSTLEIQRTEQGDSAMYLCASSPPTGRIKDTQYFGPGTRLTVL.

The chain combines TRBV28 with TRBJ1-1; a possible D gene is TRBD1 (6 bases). V was cut by 7 bases and J by 1 base, with 16 bases left in between. Germline V gene lookup returns CDR1 MDHEN and CDR2 SYDVKM. This CDR3 is built from 15 residues. The CDR3 bases are TGTGCCAGCATCATCTCCTCGGGACAGAACACTGAAGCTTTCTTT. It is translated as CASIISSGQNTEAFF.

This clone was seen a few times. The chain employs TRBV11-1 and TRBJ2-5; D is possibly TRBD1 (5 bases). The CDR3 runs to 14 residues. Germline-derived CDR1 and CDR2 are SGHAT and FQDESV (reference sequence). The ends were cut back, 1 base at V and 0 bases at J, with 6 bases in the middle. CDR3 DNA sequence: TGTGCCAGCAGCTTAGGCAGGGACCAAGAGACCCAGTACTTC. Translated, it gives CASSLGRDQETQYF.

The chain employs TRBV16 and TRBJ1-2, with D hard to call. The CDR3 totals 16 residues. Germline CDR1 reads KGHSY; CDR2 reads FQNENV. V was trimmed by 7 bases and J by 1 base, leaving 19 bases between them. The CDR3 DNA is TGTGCCAGCACCGTAGGCGGTGAGGGCCTTAACTATGGCTACACCTTC. Translation: CASTVGGEGLNYGYTF.